Below, 21 T cell receptor beta chains from the same sample are listed, as sequenced in a study of blood T cell repertoires in COVID-19. Assay used: immunoSEQ multiplex PCR; TCRdb lists only in-frame clones, some missing. The data contain under 250,000 clones, just over 90% of them seen just once; the ten biggest clones take up around 1.2%. Sequenced sample: peripheral blood. The receptors originated from a man aged 25-45 years with acute or convalescent COVID-19.

V and J are TRBV9 and TRBJ1-6; D call uncertain. The CDR3 runs to 14 residues. Germline values: CDR1 SGDLS, CDR2 YYNGEE. V gave up 4 bases and J gave up 8 bases, with 13 bases separating them. In DNA form, the CDR3 reads TGTGCCAGCAGCTCGACCGGGTGGGATTCACCCCTCCACTTT. It encodes CASSSTGWDSPLHF.

A few counts support this clone. V is TRBV27 and J is TRBJ2-7, with TRBD2 identical over 8 bases. The CDR3 length is 14 residues. Unmatched junction bases numbered 4, after V lost 6 bases and J lost 0 bases. Germline CDR1 is MNHEY and CDR2 is SMNVEV (reference sequence). In nucleotides, the CDR3 is TGTGCCAGCAGACCCGGGACTAGCTCCTACGAGCAGTACTTC. Protein sequence: CASRPGTSSYEQYF.

The chain recombines TRBV5-1 with TRBJ2-1; possibly TRBD1 for D (6 bases). The CDR3 is made up of 13 amino acids. Germline assignment: CDR1 SGHRS and CDR2 YFSETQ. V gave up 7 bases and J gave up 3 bases, with 11 bases separating them. In DNA, the CDR3 is TGCGCCAGCGAGGGACACGACTACAATGAGCAGTTCTTC. Translated, it gives CASEGHDYNEQFF.

This chain links TRBV4-2 with TRBJ2-2; a possible D gene is TRBD2 (5 bases). This CDR3 has 18 amino acids. CDR1 and CDR2 (germline): LGHNA, YNFKEQ. V was cut by 0 bases and J by 0 bases, with 14 bases left in between. CDR3 sequence (DNA): TGTGCCAGCAGCCAAGATTCCGGTCGGGGTCCGAACACCGGGGAGCTGTTTTTT. This sequence encodes CASSQDSGRGPNTGELFF.

This clone was seen once. CDR3 nucleotides: TGTGCCAGCAGCTTGCCCCGGGGGTCCTACAATGAGCAGTTCTTC. Protein: CASSLPRGSYNEQFF. This rearrangement joins TRBV7-8 to TRBJ2-1; weak D call: TRBD2 (6 bases). This CDR3 region has 15 residues. In germline, CDR1 is SGHVS, CDR2 FQNEAQ. Deletions cut 3 bases from V and 1 base from J, with 10 bases between.

This clone was observed many times. The rearrangement joins TRBV6-5 to TRBJ1-6; 8 bases are a match to TRBD1. The CDR3 loop spans 14 amino acids. J was trimmed by 13 bases and V by 6 bases; bases with no gene match: 11. Germline V gene data show CDR1 as MNHEY and CDR2 as SVGAGI. CDR3 in amino acids: CASRVGTGVAPLHF. CDR3 nucleotides: TGTGCCAGCAGGGTCGGGACAGGCGTAGCTCCCCTCCACTTT.

The chain combines TRBV2 with TRBJ1-5; D possibly corresponds to TRBD1 (5 bases). V lost 6 bases and J lost 0, with 9 bases in between. The CDR3 is 14 residues long. The germline gives CDR1 SNHLY, CDR2 FYNNEI. CDR3 nucleotide sequence: TGTGCCAGCAGAGGGGCGACTAGCAATCAGCCCCAGCATTTT. It encodes CASRGATSNQPQHF.

Written as DNA, the CDR3 is TGTGCCAGTAGTATTGGGGGGACTCAGCCCCAGCATTTT. Its translation: CASSIGGTQPQHF. The chain combines TRBV19 with TRBJ1-5; the D gene is possibly TRBD1 (5 bases). Trimming left V 3 bases short and J 6 bases short, with 9 bases between. Germline CDR1 reads LNHDA; CDR2 reads SQIVND (reference sequence). This CDR3 contains 13 residues.

Here the CDR3 DNA reads TGTGCCAGCTTGACGGGGGGAAGCCAGCCCCAGCATTTT. It yields the protein CASLTGGSQPQHF. The V call is TRBV28, the J call TRBJ1-5, with D possibly matching TRBD1 (5 bases). Germline CDR1 and CDR2: MDHEN and SYDVKM. The CDR3 contains 13 residues. V was pared by 8 bases and J by 7 bases, with 15 bases between.

This clone was found once. The chain has TRBV12-5 and TRBJ1-4, with 8 bases that match TRBD1. Germline values: CDR1 LGHNT, CDR2 FRNRAP. V trimming: 4 bases; J trimming: 7 bases; junction bases outside the gene matches: 5. This CDR3 comprises 14 residues. CDR3 in amino acids: CASGSQGAGEKLFF. The CDR3, as DNA: TGTGCTAGTGGTTCCCAGGGGGCCGGTGAAAAACTGTTTTTT.

This rearrangement joins TRBV11-2 to TRBJ2-3; 7 positions agree with TRBD1. The CDR3 runs 15 residues. V shed 5 bases, J shed 2 bases, and the junction held 7 bases outside the gene matches. Germline V lookup: CDR1 SGHAT, CDR2 FQNNGV. As DNA, the CDR3 is TGTGCCAGCAGCCGAAACAGGGGACCCACAGATACGCAGTATTTT. Amino acid sequence: CASSRNRGPTDTQYF.

The V gene is TRBV28, the J gene TRBJ1-2; D perhaps matches TRBD1 (5 bases). Per germline, CDR1 MDHEN and CDR2 SYDVKM. With 2 bases removed from V and 8 bases from J, the gap between germline ends came to 24 bases. The CDR3 has 17 amino acids. Written as DNA, the CDR3 is TGTGCCAGCAGTTTACCCCCTCCCCTTGGTGGGACTGAAGGCTACACCTTC. It is translated as CASSLPPPLGGTEGYTF.

The chain recombines TRBV7-3 with TRBJ2-1; D call uncertain. V shed 5 bases and J shed 2 bases, with 13 bases lying between them. Germline CDR1 is SGHTA and CDR2 is FQGTGA. The CDR3 totals 15 residues. CDR3 residues: CASSQGGQAYNEQFF. In DNA form, the CDR3 reads TGTGCCAGCAGCCAAGGCGGCCAAGCCTACAATGAGCAGTTCTTC.

The chain employs TRBV24-1 and TRBJ2-1; D is unclear. V was shortened by 5 bases and J by 3 bases, with 7 bases between the two germline ends. The germline V gene encodes CDR1 KGHDR and CDR2 SFDVKD. The CDR3 extends over 13 amino acids. The DNA of the CDR3 is TGTGCCACCAGTGCGGTAAACTACAATGAGCAGTTCTTC. Protein product: CATSAVNYNEQFF.

The rearrangement uses TRBV5-1 and TRBJ1-4; 8 nucleotides agree with TRBD1. CDR3 length: 14 amino acids. Germline loops: CDR1 SGHRS, CDR2 YFSETQ. Losses at the gene ends were 0 bases for V and 13 bases for J; bases not matched to a gene: 8. CDR3 nucleotides: TGCGCCAGCAGCTTGGGAAACACAGGGGGTACACTGTTTTTT. Encoded protein: CASSLGNTGGTLFF.

J is TRBJ1-4 and V is TRBV30; a possible D gene is TRBD1 (5 bases). This CDR3 contains 13 residues. CDR1 and CDR2 (germline): GTSNPN, SVGIG (reference sequence). V dropped 0 bases and J dropped 6 bases, with 8 bases sitting between them. CDR3 nucleotides: TGTGCCTGGAGTGTATCAGGGTATGAAAAACTGTTTTTT. Its translation is CAWSVSGYEKLFF.

The CDR3 protein is CASSQELAGGEQYF. The CDR3 DNA reads as TGCGCCAGCAGCCAAGAACTAGCGGGAGGCGAGCAGTACTTC. The genes are TRBV4-1 and TRBJ2-7, with 12 bases matching TRBD2. This CDR3 spans 14 amino acids. Germline V gene lookup returns CDR1 MGHRA and CDR2 YSYEKL. V dropped 0 bases and J dropped 6; count of bases not matched to a gene: 0.

The chain recombines TRBV27 with TRBJ1-1, with D possibly TRBD1 on 5 matching bases. Germline lookup yields CDR1 MNHEY and CDR2 SMNVEV (reference sequence). This CDR3 region has 13 residues. CDR3 region: CSIKTVLNTEAFF. In DNA, the CDR3 is TGTTCGATCAAGACAGTACTGAACACTGAAGCTTTCTTT.

J is TRBJ2-2 and V is TRBV2; D gene uncertain. V lost 10 bases and J 4 bases, leaving 10 bases between the germline ends. The CDR3 runs to 12 residues. Germline loops: CDR1 SNHLY, CDR2 FYNNEI. DNA for the CDR3: TGTGCCACCCTACTGTTCACCGGGGAGCTGTTTTTT. Protein product: CATLLFTGELFF.

This clone came up once. This rearrangement joins TRBV7-9 to TRBJ2-7; D might be TRBD1 (5 bases). V was trimmed by 4 bases and J by 3 bases, leaving 7 bases between them. The CDR3 is 12 amino acids. Germline values: CDR1 SEHNR, CDR2 FQNEAQ (reference sequence). The CDR3 DNA sequence: TGTGCCAGCAGCTACCAGGGCTACGAGCAGTACTTC. Translating gives CASSYQGYEQYF.

J is TRBJ2-1 and V is TRBV10-2, with a tentative D call TRBD1 (6 bases). The length of the CDR3 is 12 residues. Germline V gene data show CDR1 as WSHSY and CDR2 as SAAADI. Deletions cut 7 bases from V and 7 bases from J, with 11 bases between. The CDR3, as DNA: TGCGCCAGCAACAGAGGGGGAAATGAGCAGTTCTTC. Translated, it gives CASNRGGNEQFF.